These 18 T cell receptor beta chains share one sample of origin, sequenced in a study of CD8 T cells in ankylosing spondylitis (dated by TCRdb to 2016 to 2017). Library creation used 5' RACE. The sequencing machine was an Illumina HiSeq 2500. TCRdb reran the public reads through fastp at Q25 and MiXCR, keeping productive beta chains. Each CDR3 protein appears once, grouped with its most common genes and DNA. In this sample the table shows 200,000 to 250,000 distinct CDR3 sequences, roughly 26% of which occur a single time. The ten largest clones take up roughly 6.7% of the sample. The sequenced sample was blood, either unsorted or a sorted T cell fraction (not recorded which). All receptors derive from a male donor with ankylosing spondylitis or in good health (not recorded which).

This clonotype was observed a few times. The chain has TRBV5-1 and TRBJ2-6; tentative D call: TRBD1 (6 bases). CDR1 and CDR2 from the germline V gene are SGHRS and YFSETQ. This CDR3 region has 20 residues. V shed 1 base and J shed 0 bases, with 20 bases lying between them. The CDR3 reads CASSLSTGLARDSGANVLTF. CDR3 in DNA: TGCGCCAGCAGCTTGTCAACAGGGTTGGCGAGAGACTCTGGGGCCAACGTCCTGACTTTC.

CDR3 amino acids: CASSAWDGYTF. The CDR3 region has the DNA TGCGCCAGCAGTGCCTGGGATGGCTACACCTTC. V gene TRBV10-2 combines with J gene TRBJ1-2, with D uncertain. CDR3 size: 11 residues. From germline, CDR1 is WSHSY and CDR2 SAAADI. Trimming stripped 4 bases from V and 6 bases from J, with 6 bases between.

This clonotype was recorded a few times. The chain employs TRBV20-1 and TRBJ2-3, with 9 bases that match TRBD2. Germline V gene sequence: CDR1 DFQATT, CDR2 SNEGSKA (reference sequence). V lost 3 bases to trimming and J lost 7 bases; unmatched junction nucleotides: 5. This CDR3 is 13 amino acids long. As DNA, the CDR3 is TGCAGTGCTAGTTCCGGGACTAGCAATACGCAGTATTTT. The encoded protein is CSASSGTSNTQYF.

This clonotype was seen only a few times. J is TRBJ2-1 and V is TRBV29-1; TRBD1 agrees at 9 bases. Trimming at V came to 3 bases and at J to 5 bases, leaving 11 bases not matched to a gene. The CDR3 contains 16 residues. Per germline, CDR1 SQVTM and CDR2 ANQGSEA. CDR3 amino acids: CSVDSSTGTGNNEQFF. The CDR3 DNA reads TGCAGCGTTGACTCCTCGACCGGGACAGGGAACAATGAGCAGTTCTTC.

The chain carries TRBV5-1 and TRBJ2-1; 13 bases are a match to TRBD2. Germline trimming cut 4 bases from V and 7 bases from J; bases unmatched to any gene: 8. The germline V gene encodes CDR1 SGHRS and CDR2 YFSETQ. The CDR3 loop spans 16 amino acids. This CDR3 reads CASSPRTSGRNNEQFF. Here the CDR3 DNA reads TGCGCCAGCAGCCCCAGGACTAGCGGGAGAAATAATGAGCAGTTCTTC.

In its sample, this clonotype was seen a few times. The V and J genes are TRBV6-5 and TRBJ1-1; D is uncertain. The V and J ends lost 2 bases and 0 bases respectively, with 13 bases between them. From germline, CDR1 is MNHEY and CDR2 SVGAGI. The CDR3 consists of 16 residues. The CDR3 reads CASSYRGSTMNTEAFF. Written as DNA, the CDR3 is TGTGCCAGCAGTTACCGAGGCAGCACTATGAACACTGAAGCTTTCTTT.

This clonotype has a count of ten or more. The rearrangement uses TRBV5-1 and TRBJ2-2; 7 positions agree with TRBD2. The V gene end was trimmed by 0 bases and the J gene end by 4 bases; junction bases not matched to a gene: 6. Germline CDR1 is SGHRS and CDR2 is YFSETQ. The CDR3 loop spans 16 amino acids. CDR3 coding DNA: TGCGCCAGCAGCTTGGCTCTAGCGGCCGGCACCGGGGAGCTGTTTTTT. Its protein product is CASSLALAAGTGELFF.

This clonotype has more than one count but fewer than ten. The gene calls are TRBV7-3 and TRBJ2-1, with 14 nucleotides matching TRBD2. The trim removed 2 bases at V and 7 bases at J, leaving 7 bases unmatched. CDR1 and CDR2 (germline): SGHTA, FQGTGA. The CDR3 totals 17 residues. CDR3 amino acids: CASSLLQGTSGSNEQFF. Written as DNA, the CDR3 is TGTGCCAGCAGCTTACTTCAAGGGACTAGCGGGAGTAATGAGCAGTTCTTC.

This clonotype was counted ten times or more. This sequence joins TRBV12-3 or TRBV12-4 and TRBJ2-5; the D call may be TRBD1 or TRBD2 (7 bases each). CDR3 length: 13 amino acids. The germline V and J ends were trimmed by 8 bases and 5 bases, with 15 bases remaining between them. The CDR3 nucleotides are TGTGCCAGCGGGAACAGGGGAGGGGAGACCCAGTACTTC. As protein: CASGNRGGETQYF.

V is TRBV9 and J is TRBJ2-1; the match to TRBD2 covers 9 bases. Germline V gives CDR1 SGDLS, CDR2 YYNGEE. This CDR3 is 15 amino acids long. Trimming removed 0 bases from V and 7 bases from J; junction bases left unmatched: 5. This CDR3 reads CASSVEAGGHNEQFF. The CDR3 DNA sequence: TGTGCCAGCAGCGTAGAAGCGGGAGGTCATAATGAGCAGTTCTTC.

This clonotype was seen more than once but under ten times. This chain links TRBV20-1 with TRBJ1-1, with 7 bases identical to TRBD1. The V gene's germline CDR1 is DFQATT and CDR2 SNEGSKA (reference sequence). J was trimmed by 1 base and V by 1 base; bases with no gene match: 6. This CDR3 is built from 15 residues. The CDR3 DNA reads TGCAGTGCTAGAGTGACAGGGCGTTCGAACACTGAAGCTTTCTTT. It yields the protein CSARVTGRSNTEAFF.

This clonotype was detected ten times or more. The chain is built from TRBV7-2 and TRBJ2-7, with no clear D. The V and J ends lost 7 bases and 0 bases respectively, with 13 bases between them. Germline V CDR1 and CDR2: SGHTA, FQGNSA. The CDR3 runs to 14 residues. CDR3 in DNA: TGTGCCAGCATCAAAAGCGCCAGCTCCTACGAGCAGTACTTC. Amino acid sequence: CASIKSASSYEQYF.

This clonotype has ten or more counts. The rearrangement uses TRBV14 and TRBJ1-3; D is uncertain. Germline V gene sequence: CDR1 SGHDN, CDR2 FVKESK. The CDR3 spans 14 residues. V lost 3 bases to trimming and J lost 7 bases, with 13 bases between them. The CDR3 sequence is CASSQRAQRNTIYF. The CDR3 region has the DNA TGTGCCAGCAGCCAGCGCGCACAGAGGAACACCATATATTTT.

This clonotype was recorded many times. The chain uses TRBV11-2 and TRBJ2-1; 8 nucleotides agree with TRBD2. This CDR3 is built from 14 residues. From germline, CDR1 is SGHAT and CDR2 FQNNGV. The V segment lost 11 bases and the J segment 11 bases; nucleotides outside the gene matches: 17. CDR3 sequence (DNA): TGTGCCTACGAAGGCCGGGAGGGCCTGGGGCAGCAGTTCTTC. Protein sequence: CAYEGREGLGQQFF.

This chain connects TRBV6-1 to TRBJ1-5; maybe TRBD1 (5 bases). CDR1 and CDR2 from the germline V gene are MNHNS and SASEGT. The ends were cut back, 3 bases at V and 7 bases at J, with 7 bases in the middle. The CDR3 sequence is 12 residues long. The CDR3 bases are TGTGCCAGCAGTGACAGGGTACAGCCCCAGCATTTT. It codes for CASSDRVQPQHF.

This clonotype was detected only a few times. The chain uses TRBV20-1 and TRBJ2-1, with TRBD2 matching 9 bases. Unmatched junction bases numbered 7, after V lost 6 bases and J lost 7 bases. This CDR3 contains 13 residues. CDR1 is DFQATT, CDR2 SNEGSKA, per germline (reference sequence). The CDR3 coding sequence is TGCAGTGCCCACCTCCTAGCGGGGAATGAGCAGTTCTTC. Translation gives CSAHLLAGNEQFF.

In this sample, this clonotype turned up many times. The chain is built from TRBV6-1 and TRBJ2-5; 9 bases map to TRBD1. Trimming took 3 bases from V and 5 from J; bases not matched to a gene: 4. The CDR3 consists of 14 residues. Germline CDR1 is MNHNS and CDR2 is SASEGT. CDR3 amino acids: CASSDWDRAETQYF. The CDR3 DNA reads TGTGCCAGCAGTGATTGGGACAGGGCGGAGACCCAGTACTTC.

In its sample, this clonotype was seen a few times. The chain combines TRBV29-1 with TRBJ2-5, with 8 bases matching TRBD2. The CDR3 is 14 residues long. Germline CDR1 is SQVTM and CDR2 is ANQGSEA. The V gene end was trimmed by 7 bases and the J gene end by 2 bases; junction bases not matched to a gene: 9. CDR3 in DNA: TGCAGCGGCCGCGGGACTAGTCTTCAAGAGACCCAGTACTTC. As protein: CSGRGTSLQETQYF.